The 31 T cell receptor beta chains below all came from one sample that was sequenced in a study of OX40 agonist ivuxolimab in advanced cancers. Here immunoSEQ multiplex PCR was the method, and the copy in TCRdb shows in-frame clones only, minus some. The sample lists 65,000 to 80,000 clones; around 92% were seen once. The input for sequencing was CD4+ or CD8+ T cells sorted from blood, taken in a trial of the OX40 agonist ivuxolimab. These receptors came from an adult with an advanced solid tumor such as melanoma, head and neck, liver or kidney cancer.

This chain links TRBV2 with TRBJ2-2; possibly TRBD1 for D (6 bases). CDR1 and CDR2 from the germline V gene are SNHLY and FYNNEI. V was trimmed by 3 bases and J by 4 bases, leaving 9 bases between them. The CDR3 runs to 14 residues. The CDR3 DNA reads TGTGCCAGCAGTGAGGGACACTTCACCGGGGAGCTGTTTTTT. This gives the protein CASSEGHFTGELFF. Together with reference TRBV2 and TRBJ2-2, the CDR3 gives the full variable domain: EPEVTQTPSHQVTQMGQEVILRCVPISNHLYFYWYRQILGQKVEFLVSFYNNEISEKSEIFDDQFSVERPDGSNFTLKIRSTKLEDSAMYFCASSEGHFTGELFFGEGSRLTVL.

This chain links TRBV9 with TRBJ1-2; tentative D call: TRBD1 (5 bases). The germline CDR1 and CDR2 sequences are SGDLS and YYNGEE. V shed 7 bases and J shed 7 bases, with 20 bases lying between them. The CDR3 sequence is 14 residues long. The CDR3 nucleotides are TGTGCCAGCGCGGGCGGAGGGGTGACGGTTGGCTACACCTTC. Its protein product is CASAGGGVTVGYTF.

The chain employs TRBV28 and TRBJ1-6; 7 bases line up with TRBD1. Unmatched junction bases numbered 6, after V lost 6 bases and J lost 7 bases. Per the germline V gene, CDR1 is MDHEN and CDR2 is SYDVKM. CDR3 size: 14 residues. The CDR3 protein is CASRRAGQNSPLHF. The CDR3 nucleotides are TGTGCCAGCAGGCGAGCGGGACAGAATTCACCCCTCCACTTT.

This clone was recorded only once. The chain uses TRBV28 and TRBJ2-7; 9 bases are a match to TRBD2. This CDR3 has 14 amino acids. Losses at the gene ends were 8 bases for V and 4 bases for J; bases not matched to a gene: 9. Germline values: CDR1 MDHEN, CDR2 SYDVKM. The CDR3 DNA follows: TGTGCCAGCCATAAGCTGCTAGCGGGATACGAGCAGTACTTC. Its protein is CASHKLLAGYEQYF.

The rearrangement joins TRBV5-1 to TRBJ2-7, with D possibly being TRBD1 (5 bases). This CDR3 comprises 17 residues. Germline V lookup: CDR1 SGHRS, CDR2 YFSETQ. V lost 0 bases, J lost 5 bases, and 21 bases lay in between. This CDR3 is CASSLEASRTSRNEQYF. In DNA form, the CDR3 reads TGCGCCAGCAGCTTGGAGGCTTCGAGGACAAGTCGCAACGAGCAGTACTTC.

This clone was picked up one time. This chain links TRBV9 with TRBJ1-3, with TRBD1 identical over 7 bases. Unmatched junction bases numbered 4, after V lost 4 bases and J lost 0 bases. Germline CDR1 SGDLS, CDR2 YYNGEE. This CDR3 has 15 residues. As DNA, the CDR3 is TGTGCCAGCAGCCCCCAGGGGGACTCTGGAAACACCATATATTTT. Translation: CASSPQGDSGNTIYF.

The chain is built from TRBV11-3 and TRBJ2-5, with no clear D. The CDR3 loop spans 12 amino acids. The germline V gene has CDR1 SGHNT and CDR2 YENEEA. The germline V and J ends were trimmed by 5 bases and 3 bases, with 7 bases remaining between them. The CDR3 DNA reads TGTGCCAGCAGCCGAGAGGAAGAGACCCAGTACTTC. As protein: CASSREEETQYF.

The rearrangement links TRBV5-1 to TRBJ1-1, with D unresolved. Germline CDR1 and CDR2: SGHRS and YFSETQ. This CDR3 is 15 amino acids long. The V gene lost 1 base and the J gene lost 0 bases, with 10 bases spanning the gap. CDR3 loop: CASSLYGGMNTEAFF. DNA of the CDR3: TGCGCCAGCAGCTTGTACGGAGGCATGAACACTGAAGCTTTCTTT.

The V call is TRBV11-2, the J call TRBJ1-1, with 8 bases identical to TRBD1. The CDR3 runs to 16 residues. After removal of 2 bases from V and 0 bases from J, the junction contained 5 bases not matched to a gene. Germline CDR1 reads SGHAT; CDR2 reads FQNNGV. The DNA of the CDR3 is TGTGCCAGCAGCTTAAGTCCAGGGGGCCTGAACACTGAAGCTTTCTTT. Its translation is CASSLSPGGLNTEAFF.

The rearrangement joins TRBV9 to TRBJ2-2, with D hard to call. V lost 0 bases and J lost 9, with 6 bases in between. The CDR3 spans 12 residues. Per germline, CDR1 SGDLS and CDR2 YYNGEE. The CDR3 DNA sequence: TGTGCCAGCAGCGTAGTTAACCGGGAGCTGTTTTTT. Translated, it gives CASSVVNRELFF.

V is TRBV10-2 and J is TRBJ1-1; weak D call: TRBD1 (6 bases). Trimming cost V 6 bases and J 3 bases, with 11 bases left between them. The germline CDR1 and CDR2 sequences are WSHSY and SAAADI. The CDR3 is made up of 13 amino acids. In DNA form, the CDR3 reads TGCGCCAGCAGCCGGGACACTTACACTGAAGCTTTCTTT. Protein sequence: CASSRDTYTEAFF.

The chain is built from TRBV11-3 and TRBJ2-5, with 11 bases matching TRBD2. CDR1 and CDR2 (germline): SGHNT, YENEEA. The length of the CDR3 is 17 residues. Unmatched junction bases numbered 13, after V lost 5 bases and J lost 5 bases. The CDR3 reads CASSQGWTSGLEETQYF. CDR3 nucleotides: TGTGCCAGCAGCCAGGGGTGGACTAGCGGGCTGGAGGAGACCCAGTACTTC.

The chain couples TRBV11-3 to TRBJ2-5; a possible D gene is TRBD1 (5 bases). This CDR3 has 13 amino acids. V lost 7 bases, J lost 0 bases, and 9 bases lay in between. Germline assignment: CDR1 SGHNT and CDR2 YENEEA. This CDR3 is CASNRQYQETQYF. The CDR3 DNA sequence: TGTGCCAGCAACCGACAGTACCAAGAGACCCAGTACTTC.

J is TRBJ2-6 and V is TRBV15; D gene uncertain. The CDR3 is made up of 15 amino acids. CDR1 is LNHNV, CDR2 YYDKDF, per germline (reference sequence). The V gene lost 1 base and the J gene lost 0 bases, with 4 bases spanning the gap. CDR3 nucleotide sequence: TGTGCCACCAGCAGAGTGAGCTCTGGGGCCAACGTCCTGACTTTC. Its translation is CATSRVSSGANVLTF.

The chain combines TRBV27 with TRBJ1-1, with unresolved D. V lost 2 bases, J lost 0 bases, and 22 bases lay in between. The CDR3 is 19 residues long. CDR1 and CDR2 (germline): MNHEY, SMNVEV (reference sequence). CDR3 protein: CASSLGLAVSPGMNTEAFF. In nucleotides, the CDR3 is TGTGCCAGCAGTTTAGGTTTGGCAGTCTCGCCCGGCATGAACACTGAAGCTTTCTTT.

This clone appeared a few times. This rearrangement joins TRBV5-1 to TRBJ1-1; D ambiguous. Germline CDR1 SGHRS, CDR2 YFSETQ. V was trimmed by 0 bases and J by 0 bases, leaving 6 bases between them. The CDR3 contains 14 residues. Written as DNA, the CDR3 is TGCGCCAGCAGCTTGGCAGCGCTGAACACTGAAGCTTTCTTT. Amino acid sequence: CASSLAALNTEAFF.

CDR3 bases: TGTGCCAGCACCCAAGAGGGGGCTAGTCGTGCCTACGAGCAGTACTTC. As protein: CASTQEGASRAYEQYF. This chain joins TRBV7-2 and TRBJ2-7; 7 nucleotides line up with TRBD1. The CDR3 has 16 amino acids. V trimming: 7 bases; J trimming: 2 bases; junction bases outside the gene matches: 14. Per the germline V gene, CDR1 is SGHTA and CDR2 is FQGNSA.

The genes are TRBV27 and TRBJ2-7, with D possibly being TRBD2 (6 bases). Germline CDR1 reads MNHEY; CDR2 reads SMNVEV (reference sequence). Trimming removed 7 bases from V and 6 bases from J, with 22 bases in between. CDR3 size: 15 residues. For the CDR3, the DNA is TGTGCCAGCACCATATCTGGCGGTCGGGGAGGCGAGCAGTACTTC. This encodes CASTISGGRGGEQYF.

The J gene is TRBJ2-1, the V gene TRBV5-1; no reliable D call. The CDR3 covers 15 residues. Germline V CDR1 and CDR2: SGHRS, YFSETQ. V was pared by 0 bases and J by 4 bases, with 11 bases between. The CDR3 DNA reads as TGCGCCAGCAGCTTGGCTGTCACCAATTACAATGAGCAGTTCTTC. Translating gives CASSLAVTNYNEQFF.

The chain combines TRBV14 with TRBJ2-3; no reliable D call. CDR3 length: 13 residues. Trimming took 1 base from V and 7 from J, leaving 9 bases between them. Germline CDR1 SGHDN, CDR2 FVKESK. CDR3 nucleotide sequence: TGTGCCAGCAGCCAAGGAAGTATTAATACGCAGTATTTT. This sequence encodes CASSQGSINTQYF.

V gene TRBV7-9 combines with J gene TRBJ1-1; no firm D call. This CDR3 is 14 amino acids long. Germline V gene lookup returns CDR1 SEHNR and CDR2 FQNEAQ (reference sequence). The V end was cut by 0 bases, the J end by 1 base, with 6 bases between. This CDR3 is CASSLAGRNTEAFF. The CDR3 bases are TGTGCCAGCAGCTTAGCAGGCCGGAACACTGAAGCTTTCTTT. The whole variable domain, remainder taken from reference TRBV7-9 and TRBJ1-1, is DTGVSQNPRHKITKRGQNVTFRCDPISEHNRLYWYRQTLGQGPEFLTYFQNEAQLEKSRLLSDRFSAERPKGSFSTLEIQRTEQGDSAMYLCASSLAGRNTEAFFGQGTRLTVV.

This chain links TRBV11-2 with TRBJ2-3, with D possibly TRBD1 on 6 matching bases. CDR1 is SGHAT, CDR2 FQNNGV, per germline. The CDR3 totals 15 residues. Trimming stripped 5 bases from V and 2 bases from J, with 14 bases between. The CDR3 DNA follows: TGTGCCAGCAGCGTTTGGACAGCCTTCACAGATACGCAGTATTTT. It is translated as CASSVWTAFTDTQYF.

The chain links TRBV7-9 to TRBJ2-2; D gene ambiguous. Germline V gene data show CDR1 as SEHNR and CDR2 as FQNEAQ (reference sequence). This CDR3 comprises 12 residues. Trimming removed 7 bases at V and 5 bases at J, with 8 bases between. CDR3 in amino acids: CASTQETGELFF. The DNA for the CDR3 is TGTGCCAGCACCCAAGAAACCGGGGAGCTGTTTTTT. The whole variable domain, remainder taken from reference TRBV7-9 and TRBJ2-2, is DTGVSQNPRHKITKRGQNVTFRCDPISEHNRLYWYRQTLGQGPEFLTYFQNEAQLEKSRLLSDRFSAERPKGSFSTLEIQRTEQGDSAMYLCASTQETGELFFGEGSRLTVL.

The J gene is TRBJ2-7, the V gene TRBV15, with TRBD2 matching over 8 bases. There are 14 residues in the CDR3. In germline, CDR1 is LNHNV, CDR2 YYDKDF (reference sequence). Trimming removed 5 bases from V and 3 bases from J; junction bases left unmatched: 6. This CDR3 reads CATSVIRGGYEQYF. DNA for the CDR3: TGTGCCACCAGCGTTATTCGGGGGGGCTACGAGCAGTACTTC.

The table lists this clone with a few counts. V and J are TRBV9 and TRBJ1-1, with 8 bases fitting TRBD1. This CDR3 comprises 13 residues. Germline CDR1 is SGDLS and CDR2 is YYNGEE. Trimming removed 7 bases from V and 1 base from J; junction bases left unmatched: 3. This chain's CDR3 is CASRGQGNTEAFF. CDR3 DNA sequence: TGTGCCAGCCGCGGACAGGGGAACACTGAAGCTTTCTTT. Variable domain in full (rest from reference TRBV9 and TRBJ1-1): DSGVTQTPKHLITATGQRVTLRCSPRSGDLSVYWYQQSLDQGLQFLIQYYNGEERAKGNILERFSAQQFPDLHSELNLSSLELGDSALYFCASRGQGNTEAFFGQGTRLTVV.

The chain combines TRBV5-1 with TRBJ2-1, with D uncertain. The CDR3 is made up of 12 amino acids. V was pared by 1 base and J by 7 bases, with 6 bases between. Germline values: CDR1 SGHRS, CDR2 YFSETQ. The DNA of the CDR3 is TGCGCCAGCAGCTTGAATCGTAATGAGCAGTTCTTC. Amino acid sequence: CASSLNRNEQFF.

The chain has TRBV4-3 and TRBJ2-1; 7 bases are shared with TRBD2. V was pared by 4 bases and J by 9 bases, with 21 bases of the junction left unmatched. The germline V gene encodes CDR1 LGHNA and CDR2 YSLEER. The CDR3 spans 18 residues. CDR3 in amino acids: CASSPGSSTSKRLGEQFF. The DNA for the CDR3 is TGCGCCAGCAGCCCAGGGAGTTCGACTAGCAAACGTTTAGGTGAGCAGTTCTTC.

This clone appeared a single time. The chain combines TRBV7-3 with TRBJ2-3; 16 bases match TRBD2. This CDR3 has 18 residues. Germline V lookup: CDR1 SGHTA, CDR2 FQGTGA. J gave up 1 base and V 4 bases, and 5 bases lay outside the gene matches. The CDR3 sequence: CASSSGTSGGARTDTQYF. In DNA, the CDR3 is TGTGCCAGCAGCTCCGGGACTAGCGGGGGGGCACGCACAGATACGCAGTATTTT.

This clone was observed once. The chain carries TRBV27 and TRBJ2-7; tentatively, D is TRBD2 (5 bases). Germline V gene sequence: CDR1 MNHEY, CDR2 SMNVEV (reference sequence). The CDR3 covers 15 residues. V gave up 6 bases and J gave up 0 bases, with 15 bases separating them. The CDR3: CASSLAMGNSYEQYF. The CDR3 coding sequence is TGTGCCAGCAGCCTAGCTATGGGCAACTCCTACGAGCAGTACTTC.

This clone was counted a single time. The chain links TRBV7-8 to TRBJ2-2; 8 bases align to TRBD2. V gave up 5 bases and J gave up 3 bases; unmatched junction bases: 2. The germline CDR1 and CDR2 sequences are SGHVS and FQNEAQ. The CDR3 spans 14 residues. The CDR3 nucleotides are TGTGCCAGCAGCCCGGGACTAGACACCGGGGAGCTGTTTTTT. Amino acid sequence: CASSPGLDTGELFF.

The chain joins TRBV6-4 to TRBJ2-7, with 7 bases that match TRBD2. Germline lookup yields CDR1 MRHNA and CDR2 SNTAGT. V was pared by 0 bases and J by 2 bases, with 1 base of the junction left unmatched. The CDR3 consists of 14 residues. As DNA, the CDR3 is TGTGCCAGCAGTGACTCTGCGGGAGCCTACGAGCAGTACTTC. It translates to CASSDSAGAYEQYF.